A single sample gave rise to the 9 T cell receptor beta chains below, sequenced in a study of T-cell memory formation after mild COVID-19. TCRdb analysed the 5' RACE reads with MiXCR anew, one entry per CDR3 protein. Of more than 450,000 distinct CDR3 sequences in the sample, more than 15% were seen once. The material sequenced was PBMCs or a T cell subset sorted from them (not recorded which). These receptors were collected from an adult woman who had mild COVID-19 (a few samples of this study predate the infection). Cell type and time point are not known.

V and J are TRBV7-6 and TRBJ2-2, with 7 nucleotides matching TRBD1. The CDR3 extends over 12 amino acids. V lost 8 bases and J lost 6; bases outside the gene matches: 3. Germline V gene lookup returns CDR1 SGHVS and CDR2 FNYEAQ. The CDR3: CASAQGAGELFF. The CDR3, as DNA: TGTGCCAGCGCCCAGGGGGCCGGGGAGCTGTTTTTT.

In its sample, this clonotype was seen many times. The CDR3 reads CASSYGGAKNIQYF. The CDR3 coding sequence is TGTGCCAGCAGTTACGGGGGAGCCAAAAACATTCAGTACTTC. V and J are TRBV6-6 and TRBJ2-4; D tentatively reads TRBD1 or TRBD2 (5 bases each). This CDR3 comprises 14 residues. The V gene's germline CDR1 is MNHNY and CDR2 SVGAGI (reference sequence). V lost 2 bases to trimming and J lost 0 bases, with 5 bases between them.

This clonotype has only a few counts. The chain carries TRBV6-2 or TRBV6-3 and TRBJ2-2; the D gene is possibly TRBD1 (6 bases). This CDR3 is built from 18 residues. V was cut by 2 bases and J by 2 bases, with 18 bases left in between. CDR1 is MNHEY, CDR2 SVGEGT, per germline. As DNA, the CDR3 is TGTGCCAGCAGTTACCAGGGACATGCAGGACCAAACACCGGGGAGCTGTTTTTT. Amino acid sequence: CASSYQGHAGPNTGELFF.

This chain uses TRBV13 with TRBJ1-1; D is undetermined. Germline V gene lookup returns CDR1 PRHDT and CDR2 FYEKMQ (reference sequence). The CDR3 has 17 residues. Trimming removed 5 bases from V and 0 bases from J, with 19 bases in between. Here the CDR3 reads CASSTPRRLAMNTEAFF. CDR3 DNA: TGTGCCAGCAGCACCCCCCGGCGTCTGGCCATGAACACTGAAGCTTTCTTT.

The V and J genes are TRBV7-6 and TRBJ2-1, with D uncertain. The V end was cut by 8 bases, the J end by 2 bases, with 7 bases between. CDR1 and CDR2 (germline): SGHVS, FNYEAQ. The CDR3 is 12 amino acids. CDR3 sequence (DNA): TGTGCCAGCGGGCGCCCCTACAATGAGCAGTTCTTC. This translates into CASGRPYNEQFF.

The chain has TRBV15 and TRBJ2-5; maybe TRBD2 (5 bases). The V and J ends lost 1 base and 1 base respectively, with 7 bases between them. The germline gives CDR1 LNHNV, CDR2 YYDKDF (reference sequence). This CDR3 comprises 14 residues. CDR3 amino acids: CATSRGGVQETQYF. The CDR3 DNA is TGTGCCACCAGCAGAGGGGGAGTCCAAGAGACCCAGTACTTC. Full variable domain (missing parts from reference TRBV15 and TRBJ2-5): DAMVIQNPRYQVTQFGKPVTLSCSQTLNHNVMYWYQQKSSQAPKLLFHYYDKDFNNEADTPDNFQSRRPNTSFCFLDIRSPGLGDTAMYLCATSRGGVQETQYFGPGTRLLVL.

Comments on this clonotype: One end of the junction fails to match germline, which may point to a read error. The gene calls are TRBV20-1 and TRBJ2-4; possible D gene TRBD2, 5 bases. CDR3 length equals 14 residues. Germline assignment: CDR1 DFQATT and CDR2 SNEGSKA (reference sequence). The DNA of the CDR3 is TGCAGTGCTCGAGAGGGATTAGCCAAAAACATTCAGTACTTC. It yields the protein CSAREGLAKNIQYF.

This clonotype was observed a handful of times. The chain joins TRBV28 to TRBJ2-1; the match to TRBD2 covers 8 bases. Germline CDR1 reads MDHEN; CDR2 reads SYDVKM. With V trimmed by 7 bases and J by 4 bases, 6 bases remained unmatched. This CDR3 has 14 residues. DNA for the CDR3: TGTGCCAGCAAGCGGGAGCCAACTTACAATGAGCAGTTCTTC. Translated: CASKREPTYNEQFF.

This clonotype was observed a handful of times. V usage is TRBV23-1 and J usage is TRBJ2-5, with a possible D match to TRBD2 (5 bases). TRBV23-1 is identified as an open reading frame with a role that is uncertain. The CDR3 runs to 17 residues. Trimming took 5 bases from V and 5 from J, leaving 24 bases between them. CDR3 protein: CASSFPGGRSYGETQYF. The CDR3, as DNA: TGCGCCAGCAGTTTCCCCGGAGGCCGGTCGTATGGGGAGACCCAGTACTTC.